This T cell receptor beta chain appears in the sequencing data of a study of OX40 agonist ivuxolimab in advanced cancers. About the research overall: The drug used for patients, ivuxolimab, was an agonistic anti-OX40 (CD134) antibody.

Study outcomes and limitations: Relative to CD4+ cells, CD8+ T cells on average had more expanded clones. It was also the case that some nonresponders had low normalized T-cell clonal expansion.

As concerns this clone: Its antigen remains unknown.

Profiled with immunoSEQ multiplex PCR; TCRdb holds only in-frame clones, not every one. The profile shows about 140,000 clones, 85% to 95% of them singletons. The V segment lost 1 base and the J segment 5 bases; nucleotides outside the gene matches: 7. Per germline, CDR1 LGHNA and CDR2 YSLEER. The CDR3 loop spans 15 amino acids. This sequence originates from an adult with an advanced solid tumor such as melanoma, head and neck, liver or kidney cancer. J is TRBJ2-7 and V is TRBV4-3, with 8 bases matching TRBD2. The material was CD4+ or CD8+ T cells sorted from blood, obtained in a trial of the OX40 agonist ivuxolimab. CDR3 DNA: TGCGCCAGCAGCCAAGGGGTAGCGGGATCAAACGAGCAGTACTTC. Its protein product is CASSQGVAGSNEQYF.